This is a list of T cell receptor beta chains from one sample in a study of T-cell reconstitution after alpha-beta-depleted transplantation in children. One entry per CDR3 protein results from TCRdb running MiXCR on the PCR reads. Here the sample spans about 540,000 distinct CDR3 sequences, about a sixth being singletons. The sequences come from PBMCs from the stem cell graft donor, collected from the stem cell graft. Receptors originate from a human donor who donated a stem cell graft to a child with acute lymphoblastic leukemia. Each CDR3 is given with its conserved first and last residue. The order of the fields is clone size, V gene, D gene, J gene, CDR3 DNA, CDR3 protein. D genes are given only for firm matches. The size of a clone is reported for some rows only, either as once, few or many, or as a class for expanded clones.

NA	TRBV2	NA	TRBJ1-1	TGTGCCACCAGGACCGGATCCGGCACTGAAGCTTTCTTT	CATRTGSGTEAFF
NA	TRBV6-6	NA	TRBJ2-7	TGTGCCAGCAGTTACGACCTAACCTACGAGCAGTACTTC	CASSYDLTYEQYF
many	TRBV4-2	NA	TRBJ2-2	TGTGCCAGCAGCCAAGTCCCGGACACCGGGGAGCTGTTTTTT	CASSQVPDTGELFF
few	TRBV20-1	TRBD1	TRBJ1-5	TGCAGTGCTGACAGGGGGCCGGGCAATCAGCCCCAGCATTTT	CSADRGPGNQPQHF
NA	TRBV20-1	NA	TRBJ2-1	TGCAGTGCTAGAGATTACAAGGGCCCTGAGCAGTTCTTC	CSARDYKGPEQFF
NA	TRBV7-9	NA	TRBJ2-3	TGTGCCAGCAGCTCACCAGGGATAAGCACAGATACGCAGTATTTT	CASSSPGISTDTQYF
few	TRBV4-2	NA	TRBJ2-1	TGTGCCAGCAGCCAAGATTCCGGAATTTACAATGAGCAGTTCTTC	CASSQDSGIYNEQFF
few	TRBV7-9	NA	TRBJ2-2	TGTGCCAGCAGCCCGACAGTACCCTCGAACACCGGGGAGCTGTTTTTT	CASSPTVPSNTGELFF
few	TRBV13	NA	TRBJ2-1	TGTGCCAGCAGCTCAGATACGAGCTCCTACAATGAGCAGTTCTTC	CASSSDTSSYNEQFF
NA	TRBV5-1	TRBD2	TRBJ2-5	TGCGCCAGCAGCTCTCTACTAGCGGGTACCGGTGAGACCCAGTACTTC	CASSSLLAGTGETQYF
few	TRBV6-2/TRBV6-3	NA	TRBJ1-2	TGTGCCAGCAGTCTACTTGACAGAAACTATGGCTACACCTTC	CASSLLDRNYGYTF
few	TRBV5-6	NA	TRBJ2-7	TGTGCCAGCAGCCTCTGGACAGAAGTCTACGAGCAGTACTTC	CASSLWTEVYEQYF
NA	TRBV29-1	TRBD2	TRBJ2-1	TGCAGTGGCCAGCGGGAGAGCTACAATGAGCAGTTCTTC	CSGQRESYNEQFF
NA	TRBV27	NA	TRBJ1-1	TGTGCCAGCATTGACTCAATGAACACTGAAGCTTTCTTT	CASIDSMNTEAFF
few	TRBV4-1	TRBD2	TRBJ2-3	TGCGCCAGCAGCCATATAGCGGGGACCACAGATACGCAGTATTTT	CASSHIAGTTDTQYF
few	TRBV4-1	NA	TRBJ2-1	TGCGCCAGCAGCCAAGGTTATCGTGGCAGCCCCTACAATGAGCAGTTCTTC	CASSQGYRGSPYNEQFF
few	TRBV11-1	NA	TRBJ2-2	TGTGCCAGCACCCAATTAAGCCGGGGGGCGGCGAACACCGGGGAGCTGTTTTTT	CASTQLSRGAANTGELFF
few	TRBV20-1	NA	TRBJ1-4	TGCAGTGCTAGAGTCTCCTCGAAGCAGGTGATCCATCGAGTTAGTGAAAAACTGTTTTTT	CSARVSSKQVIHRVSEKLFF
NA	TRBV5-1	NA	TRBJ2-7	TGCGCCAGCGGACCCATCGGGATAGGCCCCTACGAGCAGTACTTC	CASGPIGIGPYEQYF
NA	TRBV5-1	NA	TRBJ2-7	TGCGCCAGCAGCTTGGAGCCAGACTCCTACGAGCAGTACTTC	CASSLEPDSYEQYF
many	TRBV20-1	NA	TRBJ2-1	TGCAGTGCTAGATCGGGGGACCTTGAGCAGTTCTTC	CSARSGDLEQFF
NA	TRBV29-1	TRBD1	TRBJ2-1	TGCAGCGTTGAAAACCGGGACAGAGCCTACAATGAGCAGTTCTTC	CSVENRDRAYNEQFF
NA	TRBV7-9	TRBD1	TRBJ2-7	TGTGCCAGCAGCGAGGACAGGGCGCTCAGCGAGCAGTACTTC	CASSEDRALSEQYF
few	TRBV5-1	NA	TRBJ1-2	TGCGCCAGCAGCTTGAGTCGCCTTCATGGCTACACCTTC	CASSLSRLHGYTF
few	TRBV12-3/TRBV12-4	NA	TRBJ2-7	TGTGCCAGCGCCCGGGACGTAGGGTACGAGCAGTACTTC	CASARDVGYEQYF
many	TRBV20-1	NA	TRBJ1-1	TGCGCTCTACCAGGGGCCATGAACACTGAAGCTTTCTTT	CALPGAMNTEAFF
NA	TRBV9	NA	TRBJ1-3	TGTGCCAGCAGCGTAGCGGGTAACTCTGGAAACACCATATATTTT	CASSVAGNSGNTIYF
few	TRBV12-3/TRBV12-4	NA	TRBJ2-4	TGTGCCAGCAGTTTAGGGGGCAGTACAAACATTCAGTACTTC	CASSLGGSTNIQYF
few	TRBV6-1	TRBD1	TRBJ2-7	TGTGCCAGCAGTGTACAGGGGGCGAGGGTAGAGCAGTACTTC	CASSVQGARVEQYF
NA	TRBV7-9	TRBD1	TRBJ2-2	TGTGCCAGCAGCTTATGGACGACAGGGGGCGTTGGCGGGGAGCTGTTTTTT	CASSLWTTGGVGGELFF
NA	TRBV5-1	NA	TRBJ2-4	TGCGCCAGCAGCTTGACGGGGGACGGCAGTCAGTACTTC	CASSLTGDGSQYF
few	TRBV29-1	NA	TRBJ2-7	TGCAGCGTAGCCGGGCTCAACAACTACGAGCAGTACTTC	CSVAGLNNYEQYF
NA	TRBV12-3/TRBV12-4	NA	TRBJ2-1	TGTGCCAGCAGTTTAGTTCCGAACTTATACAATGAGCAGTTCTTC	CASSLVPNLYNEQFF
NA	TRBV7-8	NA	TRBJ1-1	TGTGCCAGCAGTTCGATTTTGAACACTGAAGCTTTCTTT	CASSSILNTEAFF
few	TRBV4-1	TRBD1	TRBJ2-7	TGCGCCAGCGGTGGGAGGAGGCCTGGGACAGGAACCTACGAGCAGTACTTC	CASGGRRPGTGTYEQYF
NA	TRBV7-7	TRBD1	TRBJ1-3	TGTGCCAGCAACCTAGGGGGACAGCGGGGAAACACCATATATTTT	CASNLGGQRGNTIYF
NA	TRBV18	TRBD1	TRBJ1-3	TGTGCCAGCTCACCGGGCAGGGGGCCTCCCGATGAAGCTGGAAACACCATATATTTT	CASSPGRGPPDEAGNTIYF
few	TRBV24-1	TRBD1	TRBJ2-5	TGTGCCACCAGTGATTTGACCGGACAGGGTCGAGAGACCCAGTACTTC	CATSDLTGQGRETQYF
NA	TRBV27	NA	TRBJ2-5	TGTGCCAGCAGTTTGACAGGCCCCGCGTACCAAGAGACCCAGTACTTC	CASSLTGPAYQETQYF